This T cell receptor beta chain was sequenced in a study of cytomegalovirus exposure and HLA in healthy donors. Comment on this clone: Antigen: not known.

Trimming took off 6 bases at V and 2 bases at J, with 6 bases between the two ends. Germline V gene data show CDR1 as SGHTA and CDR2 as FQGNSA. CDR3 length equals 12 residues. The PCR made use of 60 Vbeta and 13 Jbeta primers. Clones were sequenced by immunoSEQ multiplex PCR, and TCRdb holds only the in-frame ones, with some missing. This table holds over 130,000 clones, about 75% found once. Points from the study as a whole: Accurate predictions that matched the HLA-A and HLA-B alleles of most subjects were reportedly made from TCR beta sequences.

The chain employs TRBV7-2 and TRBJ2-3; D not resolved. Material for sequencing was PBMCs. This receptor was taken from a woman aged 25 to 39 in good health and CMV-seronegative. CDR3 residues: CASRHNTDTQYF. In DNA form, the CDR3 reads TGTGCCAGCAGGCACAACACAGATACGCAGTATTTT.